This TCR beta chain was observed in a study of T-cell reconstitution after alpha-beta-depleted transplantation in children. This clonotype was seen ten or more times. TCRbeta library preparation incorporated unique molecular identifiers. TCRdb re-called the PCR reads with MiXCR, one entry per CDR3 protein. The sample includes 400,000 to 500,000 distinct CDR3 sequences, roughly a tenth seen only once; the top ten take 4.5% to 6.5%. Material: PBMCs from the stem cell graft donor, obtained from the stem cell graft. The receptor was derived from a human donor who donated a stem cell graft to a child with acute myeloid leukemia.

The CDR3 DNA reads as TGTGCCAGCCGAGGCGGGGAAATAGGTGGCTACACCTTC. This codes for CASRGGEIGGYTF. The chain combines TRBV27 with TRBJ1-2, with D unresolved. The CDR3 has 13 amino acids. Trimming cost V 8 bases and J 7 bases, with 17 bases left between them. Germline lookup yields CDR1 MNHEY and CDR2 SMNVEV (reference sequence).